The 4 T cell receptor beta chains given below trace back to one sample, sequenced in a study of vaccination and CD4 T cells after COVID-19. Scientists ran DNA taken from cultured CD4+ T cells through the Oncomine TCR Beta short-read assay for sequencing. TCRdb reprocessed the PCR reads with MiXCR, giving one entry per CDR3 protein. This table holds under 30,000 distinct CDR3 sequences, 67% found once. The antigens these receptors bind are not known. Specified treatment: approximately nine-day PBMC culture with coronavirus spike peptide pools or control peptides (ViraFEST assay). Material: CD4+ T cells from blood, cultured in vitro, obtained after SARS-CoV-2 vaccination. These TCRs come from a human donor who received a COVID-19 vaccine.

The V call is TRBV6-5, the J call TRBJ2-3; 7 positions agree with TRBD1. The CDR3 contains 14 residues. Germline-derived CDR1 and CDR2 are MNHEY and SVGAGI. J was trimmed by 11 bases and V by 4 bases; bases with no gene match: 12. CDR3 residues: CASSSAGQVGRQYF. The CDR3 region has the DNA TGTGCCAGCAGTTCCGCCGGACAGGTCGGTAGGCAGTATTTT.

The J gene is TRBJ2-7, the V gene TRBV10-2; D unresolved. V was clipped by 2 bases and J by 1 base, with 9 bases between them. The germline V gene encodes CDR1 WSHSY and CDR2 SAAADI. CDR3 length equals 14 residues. CDR3 bases: TGCGCCAGCAGTGAGCCTACTTCTTCCTACGAGCAGTACTTC. This gives the protein CASSEPTSSYEQYF.

The chain has TRBV20-1 and TRBJ2-4, with D perhaps TRBD1 (6 bases). Looked up from germline, CDR1 is DFQATT and CDR2 is SNEGSKA (reference sequence). The CDR3 covers 13 residues. Trimming stripped 6 bases from V and 3 bases from J, with 12 bases between. The CDR3 DNA reads TGCAGTGCCCAGGACAGTGGCAAAAACATTCAGTACTTC. This encodes CSAQDSGKNIQYF.

The gene calls are TRBV20-1 and TRBJ2-7; D is uncertain. CDR1 is DFQATT and CDR2 is SNEGSKA in the germline V gene (reference sequence). With 3 bases removed from V and 3 bases from J, the gap between germline ends came to 15 bases. The CDR3 is made up of 14 amino acids. The CDR3 bases are TGCAGTGCTAGCAAGGGTCTGGGATTCTACGAGCAGTACTTC. It translates to CSASKGLGFYEQYF.